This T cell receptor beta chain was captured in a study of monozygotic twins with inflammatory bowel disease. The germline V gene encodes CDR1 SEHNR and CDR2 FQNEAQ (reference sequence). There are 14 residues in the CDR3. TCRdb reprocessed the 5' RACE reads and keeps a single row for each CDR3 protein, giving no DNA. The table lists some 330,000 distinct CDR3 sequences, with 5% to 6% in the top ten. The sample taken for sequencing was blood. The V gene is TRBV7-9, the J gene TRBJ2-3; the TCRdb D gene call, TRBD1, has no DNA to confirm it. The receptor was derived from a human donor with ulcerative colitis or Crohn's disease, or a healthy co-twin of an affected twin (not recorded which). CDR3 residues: CASSVTESTDTQYF.